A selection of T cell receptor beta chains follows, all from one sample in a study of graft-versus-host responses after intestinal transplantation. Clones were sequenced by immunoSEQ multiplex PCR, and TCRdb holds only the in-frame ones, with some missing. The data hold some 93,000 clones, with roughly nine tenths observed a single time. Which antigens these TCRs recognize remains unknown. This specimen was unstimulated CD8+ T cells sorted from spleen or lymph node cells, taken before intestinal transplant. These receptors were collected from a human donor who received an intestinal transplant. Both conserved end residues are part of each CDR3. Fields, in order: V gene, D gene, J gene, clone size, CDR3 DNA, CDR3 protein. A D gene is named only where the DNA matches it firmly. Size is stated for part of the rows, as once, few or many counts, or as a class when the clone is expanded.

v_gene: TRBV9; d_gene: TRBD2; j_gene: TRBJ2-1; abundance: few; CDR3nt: TGTGCCAGCAGCGTAGAAGCGGGGGGTTACAATGAGCAGTTCTTC; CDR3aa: CASSVEAGGYNEQFF
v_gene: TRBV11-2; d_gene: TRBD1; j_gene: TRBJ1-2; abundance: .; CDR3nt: TGTGCCAGCAGCTTCGGACAGGACCTTTCACCTCGGGGCTACACCTTC; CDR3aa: CASSFGQDLSPRGYTF
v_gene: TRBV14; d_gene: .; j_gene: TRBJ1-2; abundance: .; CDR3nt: TGTGCCAGCAGTCGCCTTGGGCTGTATGGCTACACCTTC; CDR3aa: CASSRLGLYGYTF
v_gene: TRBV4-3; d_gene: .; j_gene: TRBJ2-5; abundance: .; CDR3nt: TGCGCCAGCAGCCAGGACGGGCGGGAAGAGACCCAGTACTTC; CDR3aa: CASSQDGREETQYF
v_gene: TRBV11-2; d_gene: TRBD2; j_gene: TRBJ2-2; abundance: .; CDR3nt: TGTGCCAGCAGCTTACGCCCTGGACTAGCCGGCACCGGGGAGCTGTTTTTT; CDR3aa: CASSLRPGLAGTGELFF
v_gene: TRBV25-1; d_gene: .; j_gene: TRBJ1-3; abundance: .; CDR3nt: TGTGCCAGCAGTGAAGGGGCCCGCGCTGGAAACACCATATATTTT; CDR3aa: CASSEGARAGNTIYF
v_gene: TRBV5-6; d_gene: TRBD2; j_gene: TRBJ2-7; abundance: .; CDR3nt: TGTGCCAGCAGCCCGGGGGGGAGGGTACACGAGCAGTACTTC; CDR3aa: CASSPGGRVHEQYF
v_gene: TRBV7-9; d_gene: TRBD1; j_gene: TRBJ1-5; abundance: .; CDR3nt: TGTGCCAGCAGCTTAGTCGGGACAGGGGACAATCAGCCCCAGCATTTT; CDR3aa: CASSLVGTGDNQPQHF
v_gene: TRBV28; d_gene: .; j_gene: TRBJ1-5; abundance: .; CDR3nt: TGTGCCAGCAGAACAGGGAGCGGCAATCAGCCCCAGCATTTT; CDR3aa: CASRTGSGNQPQHF
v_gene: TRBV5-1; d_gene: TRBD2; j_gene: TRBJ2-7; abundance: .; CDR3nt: TGCGCCAGCAGCTTGGGATATAGCGGGGCTCGTGAGCAGTACTTC; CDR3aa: CASSLGYSGAREQYF
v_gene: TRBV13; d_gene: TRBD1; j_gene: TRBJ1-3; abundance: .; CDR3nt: TGTGCCAGCAGCTTAGAGGGACAGGGCTCTGGAAACACCATATATTTT; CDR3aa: CASSLEGQGSGNTIYF
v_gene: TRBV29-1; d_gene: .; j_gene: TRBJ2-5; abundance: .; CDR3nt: TGCAGCGTCCCAACACCTTTCCCTCAAGAGACCCAGTACTTC; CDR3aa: CSVPTPFPQETQYF
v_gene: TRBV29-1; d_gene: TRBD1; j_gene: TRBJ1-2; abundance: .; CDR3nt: TGCAGCGTTGACAGGACAGGGCACGATGGCTACACCTTC; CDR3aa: CSVDRTGHDGYTF
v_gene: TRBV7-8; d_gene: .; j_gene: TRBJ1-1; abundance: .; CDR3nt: TGTGCCAGCAGCGCAACAGGGCTCACTGAAGCTTTCTTT; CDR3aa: CASSATGLTEAFF
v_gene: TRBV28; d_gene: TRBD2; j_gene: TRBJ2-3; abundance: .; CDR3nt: TGTGCCAGCAGTTTTAGCGGGAGGAAGGCAGATACGCAGTATTTT; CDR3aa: CASSFSGRKADTQYF
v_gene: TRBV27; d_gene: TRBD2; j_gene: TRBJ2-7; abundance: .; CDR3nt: TGTGCCAGCAGTTTTGGGGGGGGAGACGAGCAGTACTTC; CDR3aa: CASSFGGGDEQYF
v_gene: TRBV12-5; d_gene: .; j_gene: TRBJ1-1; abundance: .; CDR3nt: TGTGCTAGTGGTTTGGTACTGACAGGCCAAATGAACACTGAAGCTTTCTTT; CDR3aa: CASGLVLTGQMNTEAFF
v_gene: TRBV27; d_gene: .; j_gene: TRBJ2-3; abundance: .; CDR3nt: TGTGCCAGCAGTTTCAACCCCCGGGGCACAGATACGCAGTATTTT; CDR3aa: CASSFNPRGTDTQYF
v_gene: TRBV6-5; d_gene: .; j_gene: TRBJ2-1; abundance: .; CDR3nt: TGTGCCAGCAGTTACACACACATCTACAATGAGCAGTTCTTC; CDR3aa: CASSYTHIYNEQFF
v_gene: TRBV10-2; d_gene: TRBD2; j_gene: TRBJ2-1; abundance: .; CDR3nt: TGCGCCAGCAGTGGAGGACTAGCGGGAGGGCCTGAGCAGTTCTTC; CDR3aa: CASSGGLAGGPEQFF
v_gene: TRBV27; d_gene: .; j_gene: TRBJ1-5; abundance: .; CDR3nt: TGTGCCAGCAGTTTTCGAGGTAGCAATCAGCCCCAGCATTTT; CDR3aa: CASSFRGSNQPQHF
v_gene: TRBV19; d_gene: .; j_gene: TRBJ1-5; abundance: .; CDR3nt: TGTGCCAGTAGTCCTTCAGGGAATCAGCCCCAGCATTTT; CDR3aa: CASSPSGNQPQHF
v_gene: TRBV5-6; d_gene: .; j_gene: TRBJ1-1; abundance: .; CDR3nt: TGTGCCAGCAGCTTTAACAGACACATGAACACTGAAGCTTTCTTT; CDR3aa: CASSFNRHMNTEAFF
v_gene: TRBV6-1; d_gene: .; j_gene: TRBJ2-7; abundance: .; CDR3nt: TGTGCCAGCAGTGAACCACCTTTTGCTAGCTCCTACGAGCAGTACTTC; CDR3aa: CASSEPPFASSYEQYF
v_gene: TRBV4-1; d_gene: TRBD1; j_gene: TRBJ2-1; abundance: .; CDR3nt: TGCGCCAGCAGCCCCGACAGGGGCGATTACAATGAGCAGTTCTTC; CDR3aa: CASSPDRGDYNEQFF
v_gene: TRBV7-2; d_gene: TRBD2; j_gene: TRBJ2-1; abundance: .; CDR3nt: TGTGCCAGCAGCCCCGACTCCGAGCGGGAGGTTCCTGAGCAGTTCTTC; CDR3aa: CASSPDSEREVPEQFF
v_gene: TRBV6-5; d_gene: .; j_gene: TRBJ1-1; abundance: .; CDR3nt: TGTGCCAGCACCACCCCAGGGGTGGGCACTGAAGCTTTCTTT; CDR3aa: CASTTPGVGTEAFF
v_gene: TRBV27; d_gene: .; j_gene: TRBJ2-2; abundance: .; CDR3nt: TGTGCCGCTGCCGCCGGGGGCACCGGGGAGCTGTTTTTT; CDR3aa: CAAAAGGTGELFF
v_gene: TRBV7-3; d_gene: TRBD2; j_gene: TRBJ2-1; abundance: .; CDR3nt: TGTGCCAGCAGCTTAACGGGTAGCGGGTACAATGAGCAGTTCTTC; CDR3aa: CASSLTGSGYNEQFF
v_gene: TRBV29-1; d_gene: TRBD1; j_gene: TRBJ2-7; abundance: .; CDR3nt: TGCAGCGTTTTATACAGGGGCTCAGCCTACGAGCAGTACTTC; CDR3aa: CSVLYRGSAYEQYF
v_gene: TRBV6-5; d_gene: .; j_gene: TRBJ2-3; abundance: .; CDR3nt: TGTGCCAGCAGTTTCGACAGTAATTCGGATACGCAGTATTTT; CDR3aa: CASSFDSNSDTQYF
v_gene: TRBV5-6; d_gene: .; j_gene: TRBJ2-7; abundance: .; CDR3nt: TGTGCCAGCAGCGACCGACACGGCGAGCAGTACTTC; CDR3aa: CASSDRHGEQYF
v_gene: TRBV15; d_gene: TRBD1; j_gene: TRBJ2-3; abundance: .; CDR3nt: TGTGCCACCAGCAGAGATCAGGGGGACCCTAGCACAGATACGCAGTATTTT; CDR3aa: CATSRDQGDPSTDTQYF
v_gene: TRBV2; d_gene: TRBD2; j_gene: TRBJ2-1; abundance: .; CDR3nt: TGTGCCAGCAGTGACTACCGGACTAGTAGATCCTACAATGAGCAGTTCTTC; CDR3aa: CASSDYRTSRSYNEQFF
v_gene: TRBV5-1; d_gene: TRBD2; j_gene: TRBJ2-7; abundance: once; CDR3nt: TGCGCCAGCAGCTTTAGGGGGGTAGCGGGAGACTACGAGCAGTACTTC; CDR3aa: CASSFRGVAGDYEQYF
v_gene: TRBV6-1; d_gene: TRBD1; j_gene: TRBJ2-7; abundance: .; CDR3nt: TGTGCCAGCAGGAGACAGGGGTTCAGGGAGCAGTACTTC; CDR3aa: CASRRQGFREQYF
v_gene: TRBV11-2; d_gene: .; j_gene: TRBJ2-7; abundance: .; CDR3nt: TGTGCCAGCAGATATACCCCGGGAAACTACGAGCAGTACTTC; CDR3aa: CASRYTPGNYEQYF
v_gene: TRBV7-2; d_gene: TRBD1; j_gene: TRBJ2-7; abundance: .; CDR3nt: TGTGCCAGCAGCTCGGGGACAGGGGGCTACGAGCAGTACTTC; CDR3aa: CASSSGTGGYEQYF
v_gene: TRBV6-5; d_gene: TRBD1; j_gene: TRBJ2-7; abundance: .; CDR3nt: TGTGCCAGCAGTTACGGGGACAGTTCCTACGAGCAGTACTTC; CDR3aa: CASSYGDSSYEQYF
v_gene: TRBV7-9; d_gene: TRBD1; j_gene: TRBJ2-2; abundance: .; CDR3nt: TGTGCCAGCAGCTTAGGGGGACAGCGCCCCGGGGAGCTGTTTTTT; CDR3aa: CASSLGGQRPGELFF